Listed below are T cell receptor beta chains from one sample, sequenced in a study of identical twins. TCRdb re-analysed the 5' RACE reads in MiXCR, keeping a single row per CDR3 protein. The sample has about 720,000 distinct CDR3 sequences; 8.5% to 9.5% are singletons. This sample also appeared in a second study, on yellow fever vaccine responses in identical twins.

What was sequenced was PBMCs. The receptor source for this set is a woman between 18 and 29 years old in good health. Each CDR3 is given with its conserved first and last residue. Each record gives: CDR3 protein, CDR3 DNA, J gene, D gene, clone size, V gene. A D gene is named only where the DNA matches it firmly. The size of a clone is reported for some rows only, either as once, few or many, or as a class for expanded clones.

CASSLADLYSTDTQYF | TGCGCCAGCAGCTTGGCCGATCTCTATAGCACAGATACGCAGTATTTT | TRBJ2-3 | . | few | TRBV5-1
CASSFGGNKFRYEQYF | TGTGCCAGCAGCTTTGGTGGGAACAAGTTCCGATACGAGCAGTACTTC | TRBJ2-7 | . | few | TRBV5-6
CSIKGASGRDSYNEQFF | TGCAGCATAAAAGGGGCTAGCGGGAGGGACTCCTACAATGAGCAGTTCTTC | TRBJ2-1 | TRBD2 | . | TRBV29-1
CASSLGGLAGVTDTQYF | TGTGCCAGCAGTTTAGGTGGACTAGCAGGCGTCACAGATACGCAGTATTTT | TRBJ2-3 | TRBD2 | many | TRBV28
CASSLFGDQLKADTQYF | TGTGCCAGCAGCTTGTTTGGGGATCAACTAAAGGCAGATACGCAGTATTTT | TRBJ2-3 | . | many | TRBV7-8
CASVGRRDTQYF | TGTGCCAGCGTAGGCCGGCGGGATACGCAGTATTTT | TRBJ2-3 | . | . | TRBV6-2/TRBV6-3
CASSKSERVSLHF | TGTGCCAGCTCAAAGTCCGAGCGGGTATCCCTCCACTTT | TRBJ1-6 | . | . | TRBV6-1
CSVRALADYEQYF | TGCAGCGTCCGGGCCCTAGCGGACTACGAGCAGTACTTC | TRBJ2-7 | TRBD2 | few | TRBV29-1
CAASLSSGLAGANTGELFF | TGTGCCGCTAGTTTATCTTCGGGACTAGCGGGCGCGAACACCGGGGAGCTGTTTTTT | TRBJ2-2 | TRBD2 | few | TRBV12-3/TRBV12-4
CASSSGDHTRRVEQFF | TGTGCCAGCAGTTCCGGCGATCACACTAGGAGGGTTGAGCAGTTCTTC | TRBJ2-1 | . | few | TRBV6-5